The 13 T cell receptor beta chains below come from one sample, sequenced in a study of molecular identifiers for immune sequencing clone quantification. TCRdb passed the PCR reads through MiXCR, listing each CDR3 protein once. Of 460,000 or so distinct CDR3 sequences in the sample, roughly 26% are singletons; the top ten hold roughly 0.79%. Sequences were obtained from naive CD8+ T cells from blood, with Jurkat cell RNA spiked in. Subset noted: FACS-sorted CD8+CD4-CCR7+CD45RA+ naive T cells. The receptors stem from a human donor in good health. Some libraries in this study had Jurkat cell RNA spiked in.

This clonotype was seen a few times. CDR3 nucleotides: TGTGCCAGCACCCAAACGGGACAAGGCTACGAGCAGTACTTC. Amino acids: CASTQTGQGYEQYF. This chain connects TRBV11-2 to TRBJ2-7; D is possibly TRBD1 (6 bases). The germline CDR1 and CDR2 sequences are SGHAT and FQNNGV. There are 14 residues in the CDR3. V gave up 7 bases and J gave up 3 bases, with 16 bases separating them.

A single count supports this clonotype. A much more abundant neighbour one base away suggests this may be a read error. The V call is TRBV20-1, the J call TRBJ2-3; D is unresolved. This CDR3 is built from 16 residues. Germline CDR1 is DFQATT and CDR2 is SNEGSKA (reference sequence). The V end lost 6 bases, the J end lost 2 bases, and 21 bases lay between the germline ends. The CDR3 nucleotides read TGCAGTGCCCCTACGCCCGGCCCCCTTTACACAGATACGCAGTATTTT. Translating it yields CSAPTPGPLYTDTQYF.

The table lists this clonotype with many counts. The rearrangement links TRBV30 to TRBJ2-5, with unresolved D. V lost 4 bases and J 5 bases, leaving 14 bases between the germline ends. The CDR3 loop spans 13 amino acids. Germline V gives CDR1 GTSNPN, CDR2 SVGIG (reference sequence). In nucleotides, the CDR3 is TGTGCCTGGACTTCGGCACACCTTGAGACCCAGTACTTC. Protein product: CAWTSAHLETQYF.

This chain connects TRBV9 to TRBJ2-1, with 7 bases aligning to TRBD2. J lost 0 bases, V lost 4 bases, and 13 bases had no gene match. This CDR3 spans 18 amino acids. Germline V gene data show CDR1 as SGDLS and CDR2 as YYNGEE. DNA of the CDR3: TGTGCCAGCAGCACCAGTCGCGGGGGTGACAGCTCCTACAATGAGCAGTTCTTC. Its translation is CASSTSRGGDSSYNEQFF.

This clonotype was seen a single time. A much larger clone is a single base away; this may be a read error. The chain couples TRBV27 to TRBJ2-3; D uncertain. V gave up 4 bases and J gave up 11 bases, with 16 bases separating them. In germline, CDR1 is MNHEY, CDR2 SMNVEV (reference sequence). CDR3 length: 13 residues. The CDR3 loop is CASSCTPPREQYF. The CDR3 nucleotides are TGTGCCAGCAGTTGTACTCCACCCAGAGAGCAGTATTTT.

Comment on this clonotype: This may arise from a read error, as a much more abundant clone is one base away. The CDR3 region has the DNA TGTGCCAGCGGTTTGGGGACAGGCCAAGAGACCCAGTACTTC. Amino acid sequence: CASGLGTGQETQYF. The chain is built from TRBV28 and TRBJ2-5; 8 bases map to TRBD1. This CDR3 region has 14 residues. Germline V lookup: CDR1 MDHEN, CDR2 SYDVKM.

This clonotype has a count of ten or more. The chain uses TRBV19 and TRBJ2-3; a weak D match, TRBD2 (5 bases). CDR3 length: 16 amino acids. V was trimmed by 2 bases and J by 5 bases, leaving 17 bases between them. The germline V gene encodes CDR1 LNHDA and CDR2 SQIVND (reference sequence). The CDR3 sequence: CASSIIWTGEGDTQYF. For the CDR3, the DNA is TGTGCCAGTAGTATAATATGGACTGGGGAAGGAGATACGCAGTATTTT. The full variable domain, in which reference TRBV19 and TRBJ2-3 provide the parts outside the CDR3, is DGGITQSPKYLFRKEGQNVTLSCEQNLNHDAMYWYRQDPGQGLRLIYYSQIVNDFQKGDIAEGYSVSREKKESFPLTVTSAQKNPTAFYLCASSIIWTGEGDTQYFGPGTRLTVL.

This clonotype was observed at least ten times. The V gene is TRBV27, the J gene TRBJ2-3, with a tentative D call TRBD1 (5 bases). Trimming pared 6 bases from V and 0 bases from J, leaving 10 bases between. The germline V gene has CDR1 MNHEY and CDR2 SMNVEV (reference sequence). This CDR3 spans 14 amino acids. As DNA, the CDR3 is TGTGCCAGCAGAGGGGCATATAGCACAGATACGCAGTATTTT. Translated, it gives CASRGAYSTDTQYF.

In the case of this clonotype: A junction boundary mismatches the germline segment, possibly from a read error. The J gene is TRBJ2-5, the V gene TRBV19; 11 bases line up with TRBD1. Germline loops: CDR1 LNHDA, CDR2 SQIVND (reference sequence). The CDR3 covers 15 residues. The CDR3 bases are TGTGCCAGTAGAACCGGGACAGGGGGGAGAGAGGCCCAGTACTTC. It yields the protein CASRTGTGGREAQYF. The complete variable domain, with remaining parts taken from reference TRBV19 and TRBJ2-5, reads DGGITQSPKYLFRKEGQNVTLSCEQNLNHDAMYWYRQDPGQGLRLIYYSQIVNDFQKGDIAEGYSVSREKKESFPLTVTSAQKNPTAFYLCASRTGTGGREAQYFGPGTRLLVL.

This clonotype was seen at least ten times. The rearrangement joins TRBV7-9 to TRBJ1-1; D call uncertain. The CDR3 has 15 amino acids. Germline assignment: CDR1 SEHNR and CDR2 FQNEAQ (reference sequence). Trimming shortened V by 5 bases and J by 6 bases, and 19 bases separated the two germline ends. CDR3 in DNA: TGTGCCAGCAGCGTCCCCGACGCGGGTGTGGCTGAAGCTTTCTTT. Translated, it gives CASSVPDAGVAEAFF.

In this sample, this clonotype turned up many times. The rearrangement joins TRBV29-1 to TRBJ2-2; TRBD1 might be the D (6 bases). Trimming left V 6 bases short and J 4 bases short, with 12 bases between. The CDR3 totals 13 residues. The V gene's germline CDR1 is SQVTM and CDR2 ANQGSEA. The CDR3 DNA sequence: TGCAGCGTAGCGGACAGAACCACCGGGGAGCTGTTTTTT. Encoded protein: CSVADRTTGELFF.

This clonotype was seen a few times. V gene TRBV7-9 combines with J gene TRBJ2-5; the D gene is possibly TRBD2 (5 bases). The V and J ends lost 5 bases and 0 bases respectively, with 13 bases between them. Per the germline V gene, CDR1 is SEHNR and CDR2 is FQNEAQ (reference sequence). The CDR3 spans 15 residues. CDR3 DNA: TGTGCCAGCAGCCCCCTGGGAGCGGACCAAGAGACCCAGTACTTC. It is translated as CASSPLGADQETQYF.

This clonotype was detected ten times or more. The V and J genes are TRBV7-9 and TRBJ2-5; D not certain. This CDR3 is 15 amino acids long. The V gene's germline CDR1 is SEHNR and CDR2 FQNEAQ (reference sequence). V was trimmed by 0 bases and J by 1 base, leaving 9 bases between them. The CDR3 sequence: CASSLATSFQETQYF. Here the CDR3 DNA reads TGTGCCAGCAGCTTAGCGACCAGTTTCCAAGAGACCCAGTACTTC.